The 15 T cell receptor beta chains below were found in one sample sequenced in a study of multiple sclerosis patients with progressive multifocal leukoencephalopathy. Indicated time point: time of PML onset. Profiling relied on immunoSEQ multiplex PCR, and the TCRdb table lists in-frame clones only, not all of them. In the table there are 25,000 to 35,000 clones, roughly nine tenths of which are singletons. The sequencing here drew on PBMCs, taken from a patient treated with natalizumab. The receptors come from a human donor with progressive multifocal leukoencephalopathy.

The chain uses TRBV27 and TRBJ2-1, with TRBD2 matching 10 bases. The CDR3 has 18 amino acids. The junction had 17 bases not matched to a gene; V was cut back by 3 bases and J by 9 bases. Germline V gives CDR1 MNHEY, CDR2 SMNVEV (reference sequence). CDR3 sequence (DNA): TGTGCCAGCAGTTTGGGTCTAGCGGGAGTCGGCCGGAGGGTTGAGCAGTTCTTC. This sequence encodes CASSLGLAGVGRRVEQFF.

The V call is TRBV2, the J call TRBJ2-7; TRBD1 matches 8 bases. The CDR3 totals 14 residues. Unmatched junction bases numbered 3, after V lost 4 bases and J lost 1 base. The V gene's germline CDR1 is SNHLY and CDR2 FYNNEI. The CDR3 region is CASSGQGFSYEQYF. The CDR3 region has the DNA TGTGCCAGCAGTGGACAGGGGTTTTCCTACGAGCAGTACTTC.

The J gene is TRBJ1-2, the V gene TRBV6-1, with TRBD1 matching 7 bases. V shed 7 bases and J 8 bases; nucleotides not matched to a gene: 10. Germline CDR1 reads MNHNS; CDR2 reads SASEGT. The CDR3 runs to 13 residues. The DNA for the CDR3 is TGTGCCAGCACCGGACAGGACACCGGGGGCTACACCTTC. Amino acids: CASTGQDTGGYTF.

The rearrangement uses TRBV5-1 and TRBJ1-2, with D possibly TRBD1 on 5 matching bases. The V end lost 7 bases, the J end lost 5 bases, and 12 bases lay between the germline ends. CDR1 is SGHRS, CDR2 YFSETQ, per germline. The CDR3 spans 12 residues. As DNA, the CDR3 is TGCGCCAGCGGGGCGAATGCTTATGGCTACACCTTC. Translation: CASGANAYGYTF.

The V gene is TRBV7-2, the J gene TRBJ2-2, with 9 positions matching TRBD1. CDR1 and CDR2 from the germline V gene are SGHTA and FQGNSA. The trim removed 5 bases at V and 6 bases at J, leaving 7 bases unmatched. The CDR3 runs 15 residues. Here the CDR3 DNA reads TGTGCCAGCAGCCGGGACAGGGTTATCGCCGGGGAGCTGTTTTTT. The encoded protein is CASSRDRVIAGELFF.

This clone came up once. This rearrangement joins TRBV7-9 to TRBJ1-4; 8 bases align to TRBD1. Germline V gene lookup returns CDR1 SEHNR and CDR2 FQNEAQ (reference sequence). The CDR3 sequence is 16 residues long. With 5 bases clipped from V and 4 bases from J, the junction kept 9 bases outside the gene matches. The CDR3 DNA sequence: TGTGCCAGCAGCCCCCCTGGACAGGGTATTAATGAAAAACTGTTTTTT. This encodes CASSPPGQGINEKLFF.

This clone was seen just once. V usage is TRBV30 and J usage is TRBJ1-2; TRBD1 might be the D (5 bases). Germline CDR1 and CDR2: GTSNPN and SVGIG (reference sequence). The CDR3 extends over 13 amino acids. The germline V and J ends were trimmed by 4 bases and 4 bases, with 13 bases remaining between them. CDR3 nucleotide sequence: TGTGCCTGGATCTCGCAGGGAGGCTATGGCTACACCTTC. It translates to CAWISQGGYGYTF.

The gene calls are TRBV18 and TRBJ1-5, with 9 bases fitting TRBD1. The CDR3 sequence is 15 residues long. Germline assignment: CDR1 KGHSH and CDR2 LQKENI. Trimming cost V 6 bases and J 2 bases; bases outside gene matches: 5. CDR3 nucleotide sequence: TGTGCCAGCTCCCAGAGGACAGGGGGCAATCAGCCCCAGCATTTT. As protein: CASSQRTGGNQPQHF.

The CDR3 protein is CASSSPRQGSYGYTF. The DNA of the CDR3 is TGTGCCAGCAGTTCCCCCCGACAGGGCAGCTATGGCTACACCTTC. The V and J genes are TRBV6-1 and TRBJ1-2; TRBD1 aligns across 7 bases. Germline assignment: CDR1 MNHNS and CDR2 SASEGT. Losses at the gene ends were 5 bases for V and 4 bases for J; bases not matched to a gene: 10. This CDR3 is 15 amino acids long.

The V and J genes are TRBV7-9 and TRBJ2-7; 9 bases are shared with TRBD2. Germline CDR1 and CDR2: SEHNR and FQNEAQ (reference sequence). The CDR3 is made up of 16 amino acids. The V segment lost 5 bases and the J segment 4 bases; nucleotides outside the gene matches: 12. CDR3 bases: TGTGCCAGCAGCACCTCGGCGGGGGGGACACCGTACGAGCAGTACTTC. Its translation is CASSTSAGGTPYEQYF.

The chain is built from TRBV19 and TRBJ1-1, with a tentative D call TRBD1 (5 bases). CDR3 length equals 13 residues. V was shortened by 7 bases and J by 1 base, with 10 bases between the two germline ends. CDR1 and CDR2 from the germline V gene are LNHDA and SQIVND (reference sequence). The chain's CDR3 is CASTGPWNTEAFF. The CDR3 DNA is TGTGCCAGTACGGGGCCCTGGAACACTGAAGCTTTCTTT.

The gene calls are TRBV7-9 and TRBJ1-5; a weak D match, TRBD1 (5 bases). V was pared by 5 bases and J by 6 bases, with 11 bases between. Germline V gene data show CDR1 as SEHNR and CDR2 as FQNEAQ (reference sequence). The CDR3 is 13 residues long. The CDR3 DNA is TGTGCCAGCAGCGGAGGGGCCGGTCAGCCCCAGCATTTT. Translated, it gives CASSGGAGQPQHF.

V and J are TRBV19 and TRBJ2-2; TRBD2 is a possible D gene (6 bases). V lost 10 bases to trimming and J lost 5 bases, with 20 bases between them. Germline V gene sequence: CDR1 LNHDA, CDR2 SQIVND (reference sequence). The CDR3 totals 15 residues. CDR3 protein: CATKNGGVRTGELFF. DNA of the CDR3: TGTGCCACCAAAAACGGGGGAGTAAGGACCGGGGAGCTGTTTTTT.

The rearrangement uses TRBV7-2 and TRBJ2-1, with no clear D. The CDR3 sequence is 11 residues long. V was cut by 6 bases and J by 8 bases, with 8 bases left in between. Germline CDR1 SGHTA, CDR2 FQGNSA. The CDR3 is CASSRWHEQFF. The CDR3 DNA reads TGTGCCAGCAGTAGGTGGCATGAGCAGTTCTTC.

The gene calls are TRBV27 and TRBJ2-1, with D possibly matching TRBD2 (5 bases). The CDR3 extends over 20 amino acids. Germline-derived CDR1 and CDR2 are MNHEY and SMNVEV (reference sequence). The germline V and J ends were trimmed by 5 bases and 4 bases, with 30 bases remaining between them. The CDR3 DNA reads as TGTGCCAGCAGTCCCGTTTACCCGCGACTAAATTACCGGGGTTACAATGAGCAGTTCTTC. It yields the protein CASSPVYPRLNYRGYNEQFF.